The subject of this entry is one T cell receptor (beta chain). Its antigen is not known. Unique molecular identifiers had been added to the TCR beta cDNA libraries. Via MiXCR, TCRdb re-called the PCR reads, giving one row per CDR3 protein. In the table there are 800,000 to 950,000 distinct CDR3 sequences, 53% of which are singletons. The source of the sample is a study of post-analysis software for immune sequencing data. Points from the study as a whole: Significantly lower normalized Chao1 diversity was seen in multiple sclerosis patients than in controls. In patients, TRBV5-6, TRBV5-1 and TRBV20-1 belonged to five TRBV segments found more frequently than in controls. Strong same-batch co-clustering of samples appeared with F measure clustering.

Trimming removed 3 bases from V and 4 bases from J, with 9 bases in between. The CDR3 totals 13 residues. This TCR was recovered from a girl aged 5-17 years with multiple sclerosis. The material sequenced was blood. The chain carries TRBV12-3 or TRBV12-4 and TRBJ1-2; a weak D match, TRBD1 (6 bases). The CDR3 region is CASSLGAIYGYTF. In nucleotides, the CDR3 is TGTGCCAGCAGTTTGGGGGCCATCTATGGCTACACCTTC.